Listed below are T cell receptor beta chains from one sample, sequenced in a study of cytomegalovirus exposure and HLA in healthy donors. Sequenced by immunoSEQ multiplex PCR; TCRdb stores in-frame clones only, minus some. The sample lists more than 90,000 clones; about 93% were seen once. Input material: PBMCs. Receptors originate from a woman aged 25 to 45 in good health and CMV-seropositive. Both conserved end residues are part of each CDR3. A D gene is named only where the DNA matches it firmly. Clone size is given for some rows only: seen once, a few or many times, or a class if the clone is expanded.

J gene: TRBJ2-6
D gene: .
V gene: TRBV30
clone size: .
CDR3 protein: CAWSTLMTGANVLTF
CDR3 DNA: TGTGCCTGGAGTACTCTGATGACTGGGGCCAACGTCCTGACTTTC

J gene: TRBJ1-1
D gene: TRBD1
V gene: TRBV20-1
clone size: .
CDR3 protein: CSARDIQGAFF
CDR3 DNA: TGCAGTGCTAGAGATATACAGGGGGCTTTCTTT

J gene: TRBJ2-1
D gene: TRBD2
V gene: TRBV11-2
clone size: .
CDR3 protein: CASSSTSGRRNNEQFF
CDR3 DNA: TGTGCCAGCAGCTCAACTAGCGGGAGGAGAAACAATGAGCAGTTCTTC

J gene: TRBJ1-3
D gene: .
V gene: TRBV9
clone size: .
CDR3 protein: CASSVEEQGSGNTIYF
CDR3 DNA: TGTGCCAGCAGCGTAGAGGAACAGGGCTCTGGAAACACCATATATTTT

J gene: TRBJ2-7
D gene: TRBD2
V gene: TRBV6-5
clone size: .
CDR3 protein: CASSPLAGTYEQYF
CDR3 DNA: TGTGCCAGCAGTCCGCTAGCGGGCACCTACGAGCAGTACTTC

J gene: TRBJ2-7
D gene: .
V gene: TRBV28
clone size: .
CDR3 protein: CASSSILAIEQYF
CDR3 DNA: TGTGCCAGCAGTTCGATACTAGCTATAGAGCAGTACTTC

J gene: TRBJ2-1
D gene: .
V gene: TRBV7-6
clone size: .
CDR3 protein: CASSLVRDSSYNEQFF
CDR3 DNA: TGTGCCAGCAGCTTAGTCAGGGATAGCTCCTACAATGAGCAGTTCTTC

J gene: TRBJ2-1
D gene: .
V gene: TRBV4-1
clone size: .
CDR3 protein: CASSQVDIFAYNEQFF
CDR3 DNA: TGCGCCAGCAGCCAAGTGGACATTTTCGCATACAATGAGCAGTTCTTC

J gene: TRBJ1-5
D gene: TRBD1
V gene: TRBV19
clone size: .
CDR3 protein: CASSSGTGFGGNQPQHF
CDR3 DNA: TGTGCCAGTAGCAGCGGGACAGGGTTTGGAGGCAATCAGCCCCAGCATTTT

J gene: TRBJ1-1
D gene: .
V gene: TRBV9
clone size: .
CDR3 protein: CASSAVGNLRGAFF
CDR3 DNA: TGTGCCAGCAGCGCCGTAGGCAATCTTAGAGGAGCTTTCTTT

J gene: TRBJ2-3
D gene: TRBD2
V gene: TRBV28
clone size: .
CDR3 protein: CASSGGGTDTQYF
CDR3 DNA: TGTGCCAGCAGTGGGGGGGGCACAGATACGCAGTATTTT

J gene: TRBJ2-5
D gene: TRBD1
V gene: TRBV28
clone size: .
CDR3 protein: CASRRQGQETQYF
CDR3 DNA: TGTGCCAGCCGTAGACAGGGCCAAGAGACCCAGTACTTC

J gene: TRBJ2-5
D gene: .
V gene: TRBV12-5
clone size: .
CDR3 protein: CASAPDTSETQYF
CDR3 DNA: TGTGCTAGTGCCCCGGACACCTCGGAGACCCAGTACTTC

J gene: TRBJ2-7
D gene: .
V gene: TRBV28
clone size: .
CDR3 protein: CASRGQAGRTYEQYF
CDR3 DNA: TGTGCCAGCAGGGGGCAGGCAGGGAGGACCTACGAGCAGTACTTC

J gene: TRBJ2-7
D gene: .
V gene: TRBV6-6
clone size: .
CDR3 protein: CASSYSRSYEQYF
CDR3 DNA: TGTGCCAGCAGTTACTCTAGAAGCTACGAGCAGTACTTC

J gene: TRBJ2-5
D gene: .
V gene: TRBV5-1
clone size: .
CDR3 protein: CASSLDGGGYQETQYF
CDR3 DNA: TGCGCCAGCAGCTTGGATGGGGGCGGATACCAAGAGACCCAGTACTTC

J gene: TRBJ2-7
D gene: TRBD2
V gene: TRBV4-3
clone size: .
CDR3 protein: CASSPGTGGYEQYF
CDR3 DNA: TGCGCCAGCAGCCCAGGGACGGGAGGCTACGAGCAGTACTTC

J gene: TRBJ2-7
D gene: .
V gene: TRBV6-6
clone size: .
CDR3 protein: CASSAVEGRGEQYF
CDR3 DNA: TGTGCCAGCAGTGCGGTGGAGGGGCGGGGCGAGCAGTACTTC

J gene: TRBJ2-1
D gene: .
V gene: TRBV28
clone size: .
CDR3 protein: CASSLYRRASFEQFF
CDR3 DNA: TGTGCCAGCAGTCTTTATCGCAGGGCTAGTTTCGAGCAGTTCTTC

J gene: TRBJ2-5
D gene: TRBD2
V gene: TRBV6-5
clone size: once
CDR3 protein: CATTPSGREETQYF
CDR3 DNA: TGTGCCACCACGCCTAGCGGGAGGGAAGAGACCCAGTACTTC

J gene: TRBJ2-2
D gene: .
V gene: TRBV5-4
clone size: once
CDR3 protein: CASSLELNTGELFF
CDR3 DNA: TGTGCCAGCAGCTTGGAGCTTAACACCGGGGAGCTGTTTTTT

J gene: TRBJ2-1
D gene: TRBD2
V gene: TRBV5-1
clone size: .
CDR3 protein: CASSLGLAGVSYNEQFF
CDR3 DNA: TGCGCCAGCAGCTTGGGACTAGCGGGAGTATCCTACAATGAGCAGTTCTTC

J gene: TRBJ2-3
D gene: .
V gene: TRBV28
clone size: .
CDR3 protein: CASSFPSSNRGGDTQYF
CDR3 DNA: TGTGCCAGCAGTTTTCCCTCTTCGAACAGGGGGGGGGATACGCAGTATTTT

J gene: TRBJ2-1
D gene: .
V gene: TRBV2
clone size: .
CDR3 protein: CASSPPVTGVQSEQFF
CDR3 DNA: TGTGCCAGCTCGCCCCCCGTTACGGGAGTCCAAAGTGAGCAGTTCTTC

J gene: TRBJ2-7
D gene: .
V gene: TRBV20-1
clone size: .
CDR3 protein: CSALRYEQYF
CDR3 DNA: TGCAGTGCCCTAAGATACGAGCAGTACTTC

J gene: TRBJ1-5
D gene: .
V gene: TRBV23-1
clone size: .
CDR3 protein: CASSQSEGIIPQPQHF
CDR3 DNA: TGCGCCAGCAGTCAATCGGAGGGAATTATCCCTCAGCCCCAGCATTTT

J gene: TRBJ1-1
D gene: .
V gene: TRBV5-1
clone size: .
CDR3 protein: CASSLKTDTEAFF
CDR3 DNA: TGCGCCAGCAGCCTTAAGACAGACACTGAAGCTTTCTTT

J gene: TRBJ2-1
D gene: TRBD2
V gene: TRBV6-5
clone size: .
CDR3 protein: CASSQPGLATAQFF
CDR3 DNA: TGTGCCAGCAGTCAACCGGGACTAGCGACGGCGCAGTTCTTC

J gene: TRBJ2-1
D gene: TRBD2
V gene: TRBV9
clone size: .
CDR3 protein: CASSPPTSGNYNEQFF
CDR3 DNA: TGTGCCAGCAGCCCCCCGACTAGCGGTAATTACAATGAGCAGTTCTTC

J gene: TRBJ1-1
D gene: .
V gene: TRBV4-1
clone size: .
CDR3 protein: CASSQGRGLNTEAFF
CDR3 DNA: TGCGCCAGCAGCCAAGGAAGAGGTTTGAACACTGAAGCTTTCTTT

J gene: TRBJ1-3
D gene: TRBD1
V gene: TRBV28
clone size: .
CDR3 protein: CASRETGLRGNTIYF
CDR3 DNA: TGTGCCAGCAGAGAGACAGGGTTGAGGGGAAACACCATATATTTT

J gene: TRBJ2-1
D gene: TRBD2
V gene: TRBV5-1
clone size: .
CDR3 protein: CASRPGTSAYNEQFF
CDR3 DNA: TGCGCCAGCAGACCCGGGACTAGCGCCTACAATGAGCAGTTCTTC

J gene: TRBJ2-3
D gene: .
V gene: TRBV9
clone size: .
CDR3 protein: CASSVLSADTQYF
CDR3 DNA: TGTGCCAGCAGCGTACTTAGCGCAGATACGCAGTATTTT

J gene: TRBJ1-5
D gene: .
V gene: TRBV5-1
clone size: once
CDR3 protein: CASSLPRVSTYSNQPQHF
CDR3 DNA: TGCGCCAGCAGCTTGCCCAGGGTCTCCACTTATAGCAATCAGCCCCAGCATTTT

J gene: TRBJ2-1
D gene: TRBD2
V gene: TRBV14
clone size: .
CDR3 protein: CASSQLAGGPYNEQFF
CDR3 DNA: TGTGCCAGCAGCCAATTAGCGGGAGGGCCCTACAATGAGCAGTTCTTC

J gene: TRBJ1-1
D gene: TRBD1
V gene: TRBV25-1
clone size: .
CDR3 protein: CASIPQTGGWTEAFF
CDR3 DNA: TGTGCCAGCATCCCACAGACAGGGGGCTGGACTGAAGCTTTCTTT

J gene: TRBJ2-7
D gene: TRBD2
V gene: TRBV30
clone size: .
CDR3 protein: CAWSGTSGNTYEQYF
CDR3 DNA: TGTGCCTGGTCGGGGACTAGCGGAAACACCTACGAGCAGTACTTC

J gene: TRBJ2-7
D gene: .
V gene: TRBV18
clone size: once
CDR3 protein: CASSPMGAYEQYF
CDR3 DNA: TGTGCCAGCTCACCTATGGGAGCATACGAGCAGTACTTC

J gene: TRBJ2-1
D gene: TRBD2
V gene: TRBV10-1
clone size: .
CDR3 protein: CASSESGLAGYNEQFF
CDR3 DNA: TGCGCCAGCAGTGAGTCTGGACTAGCGGGGTACAATGAGCAGTTCTTC

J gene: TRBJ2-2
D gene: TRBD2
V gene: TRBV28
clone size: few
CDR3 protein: CASSLWKLAGGPGELFF
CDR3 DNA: TGTGCCAGCAGTTTGTGGAAACTAGCGGGAGGGCCCGGGGAGCTGTTTTTT

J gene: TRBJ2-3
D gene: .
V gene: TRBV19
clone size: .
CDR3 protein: CASSTSALGATDTQYF
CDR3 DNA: TGTGCCAGTAGTACAAGCGCGTTAGGTGCCACAGATACGCAGTATTTT

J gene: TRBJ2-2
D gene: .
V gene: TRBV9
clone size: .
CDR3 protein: CASSLTSHTGELFF
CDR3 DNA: TGTGCCAGCAGCCTTACATCACACACCGGGGAGCTGTTTTTT

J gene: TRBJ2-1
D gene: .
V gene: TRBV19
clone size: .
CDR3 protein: CASMLGSSYNEQFF
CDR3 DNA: TGTGCCAGTATGCTGGGGAGCTCCTACAATGAGCAGTTCTTC

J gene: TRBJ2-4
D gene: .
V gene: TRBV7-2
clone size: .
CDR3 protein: CASSLNSGWNDIQYF
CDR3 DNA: TGTGCCAGCAGCTTAAATTCGGGGTGGAATGACATTCAGTACTTC

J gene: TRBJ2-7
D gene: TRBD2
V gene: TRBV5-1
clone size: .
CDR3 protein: CASSLTPGRERYEQYF
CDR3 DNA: TGCGCCAGCAGCTTGACCCCGGGGCGGGAGAGGTACGAGCAGTACTTC

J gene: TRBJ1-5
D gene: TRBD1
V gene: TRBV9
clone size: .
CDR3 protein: CASSAGTGVGNQPQHF
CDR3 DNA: TGTGCCAGCAGCGCCGGGACAGGGGTAGGCAATCAGCCCCAGCATTTT

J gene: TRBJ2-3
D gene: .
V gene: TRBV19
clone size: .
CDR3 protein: CASSLGVQTDTQYF
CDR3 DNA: TGTGCCAGTAGCCTAGGCGTGCAGACAGATACGCAGTATTTT

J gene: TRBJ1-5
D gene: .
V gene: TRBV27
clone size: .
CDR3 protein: CASSWQANQPQHF
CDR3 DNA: TGTGCCAGCAGTTGGCAGGCAAATCAGCCCCAGCATTTT

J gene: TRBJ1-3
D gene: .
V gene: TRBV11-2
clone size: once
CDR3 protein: CASSLRNTIYF
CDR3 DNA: TGTGCCAGCAGCCTTAGAAACACCATATATTTT

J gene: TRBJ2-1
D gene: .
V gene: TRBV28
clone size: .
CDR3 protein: CASSVQGFNNEQFF
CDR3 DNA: TGTGCCAGCAGTGTACAGGGCTTTAACAATGAGCAGTTCTTC

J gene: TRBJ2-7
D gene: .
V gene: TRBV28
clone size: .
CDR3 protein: CASSSSAATGRWIYEQYF
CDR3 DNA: TGTGCCAGCAGTTCCTCGGCTGCCACAGGGCGTTGGATCTACGAGCAGTACTTC

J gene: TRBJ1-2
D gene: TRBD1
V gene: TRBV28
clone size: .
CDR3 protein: CASSLPQGAGYTF
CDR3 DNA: TGTGCCAGCAGTTTGCCACAGGGGGCGGGCTACACCTTC

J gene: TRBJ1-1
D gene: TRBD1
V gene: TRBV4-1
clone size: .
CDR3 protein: CASSPSMTQGVGTEAFF
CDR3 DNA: TGCGCCAGCAGCCCAAGCATGACACAGGGGGTGGGCACTGAAGCTTTCTTT

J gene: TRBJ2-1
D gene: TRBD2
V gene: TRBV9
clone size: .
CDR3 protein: CASSVVVAGDEQFF
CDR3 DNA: TGTGCCAGCAGCGTAGTGGTAGCGGGAGATGAGCAGTTCTTC

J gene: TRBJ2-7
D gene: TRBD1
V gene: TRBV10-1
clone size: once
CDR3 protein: CASSGTGGYEQYF
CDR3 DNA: TGCGCCAGCAGTGGGACAGGGGGGTACGAGCAGTACTTC